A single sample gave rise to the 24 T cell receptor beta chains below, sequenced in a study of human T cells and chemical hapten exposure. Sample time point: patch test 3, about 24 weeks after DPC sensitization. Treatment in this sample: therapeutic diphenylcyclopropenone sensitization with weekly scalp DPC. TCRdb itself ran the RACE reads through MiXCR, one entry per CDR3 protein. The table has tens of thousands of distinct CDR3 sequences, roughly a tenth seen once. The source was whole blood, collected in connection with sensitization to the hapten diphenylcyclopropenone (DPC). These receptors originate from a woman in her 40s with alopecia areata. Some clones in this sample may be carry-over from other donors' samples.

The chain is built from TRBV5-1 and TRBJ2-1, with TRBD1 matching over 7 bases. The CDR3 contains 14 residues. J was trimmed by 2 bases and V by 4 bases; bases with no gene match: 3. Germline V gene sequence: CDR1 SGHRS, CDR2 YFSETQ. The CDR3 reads CASSPGQTYNEQFF. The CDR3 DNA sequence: TGCGCCAGCAGCCCGGGACAGACCTACAATGAGCAGTTCTTC.

The CDR3 is CSVARSTGSGELFF. The CDR3 DNA reads as TGCAGCGTGGCCCGTTCGACAGGATCCGGGGAGCTGTTTTTT. The chain recombines TRBV29-1 with TRBJ2-2; weak D call: TRBD1 (6 bases). The CDR3 extends over 14 amino acids. Germline V gives CDR1 SQVTM, CDR2 ANQGSEA. Trimming removed 6 bases at V and 6 bases at J, with 17 bases between.

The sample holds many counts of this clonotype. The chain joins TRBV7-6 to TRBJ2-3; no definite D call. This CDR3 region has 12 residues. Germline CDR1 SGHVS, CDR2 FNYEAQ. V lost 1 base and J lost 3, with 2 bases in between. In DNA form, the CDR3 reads TGTGCCAGCAGCTTAGGAACAGATACGCAGTATTTT. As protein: CASSLGTDTQYF. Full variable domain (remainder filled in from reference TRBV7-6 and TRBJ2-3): GAGVSQSPRYKVTKRGQDVALRCDPISGHVSLYWYRQALGQGPEFLTYFNYEAQQDKSGLPNDRFSAERPEGSISTLTIQRTEQRDSAMYRCASSLGTDTQYFGPGTRLTVL.

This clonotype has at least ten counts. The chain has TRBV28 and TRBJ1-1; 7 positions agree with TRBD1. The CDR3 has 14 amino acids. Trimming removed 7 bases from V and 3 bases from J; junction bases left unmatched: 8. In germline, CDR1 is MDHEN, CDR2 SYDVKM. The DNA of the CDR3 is TGTGCCAGCACCGTAGGGGGCCGGGACACTGAAGCTTTCTTT. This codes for CASTVGGRDTEAFF. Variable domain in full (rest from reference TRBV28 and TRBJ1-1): DVKVTQSSRYLVKRTGEKVFLECVQDMDHENMFWYRQDPGLGLRLIYFSYDVKMKEKGDIPEGYSVSREKKERFSLILESASTNQTSMYLCASTVGGRDTEAFFGQGTRLTVV.

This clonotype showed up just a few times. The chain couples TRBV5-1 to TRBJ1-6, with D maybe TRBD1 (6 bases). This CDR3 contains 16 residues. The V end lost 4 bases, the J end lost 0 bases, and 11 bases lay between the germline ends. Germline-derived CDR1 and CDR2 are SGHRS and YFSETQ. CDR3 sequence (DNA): TGCGCCAGCAGCAGGACAGAGTTCTCCTATAATTCACCCCTCCACTTT. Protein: CASSRTEFSYNSPLHF.

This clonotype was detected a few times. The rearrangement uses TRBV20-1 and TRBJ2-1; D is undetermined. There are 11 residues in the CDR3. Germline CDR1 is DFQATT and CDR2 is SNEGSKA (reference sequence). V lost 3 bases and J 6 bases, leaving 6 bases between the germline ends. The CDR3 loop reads CSASARNEQFF. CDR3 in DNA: TGCAGTGCTAGTGCCCGCAATGAGCAGTTCTTC.

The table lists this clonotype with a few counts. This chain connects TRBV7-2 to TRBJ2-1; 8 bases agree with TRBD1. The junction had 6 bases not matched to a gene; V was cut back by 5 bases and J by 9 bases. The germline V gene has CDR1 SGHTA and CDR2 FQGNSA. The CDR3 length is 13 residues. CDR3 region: CASSLDRAAEQFF. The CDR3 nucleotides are TGTGCCAGCAGCCTGGACAGGGCAGCTGAGCAGTTCTTC.

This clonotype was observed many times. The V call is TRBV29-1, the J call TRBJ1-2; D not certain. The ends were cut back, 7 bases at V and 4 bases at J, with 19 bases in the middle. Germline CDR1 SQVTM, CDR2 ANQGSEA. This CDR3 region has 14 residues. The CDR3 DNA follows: TGCAGCGCTCGCGGGCTCCGGGCCTCCTATGGCTACACCTTC. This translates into CSARGLRASYGYTF. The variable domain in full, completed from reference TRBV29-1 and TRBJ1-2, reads SAVISQKPSRDICQRGTSLTIQCQVDSQVTMMFWYRQQPGQSLTLIATANQGSEATYESGFVIDKFPISRPNLTFSTLTVSNMSPEDSSIYLCSARGLRASYGYTFGSGTRLTVV.

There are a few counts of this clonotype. The CDR3, as DNA: TGTGCCAGCAGCGTAGGGGGACAGGCCCCCTACGAGCAGTACTTC. It encodes CASSVGGQAPYEQYF. This chain uses TRBV9 with TRBJ2-7, with TRBD1 identical over 8 bases. The CDR3 length is 15 residues. The germline V gene has CDR1 SGDLS and CDR2 YYNGEE. V shed 0 bases, J shed 2 bases, and the junction held 4 bases outside the gene matches.

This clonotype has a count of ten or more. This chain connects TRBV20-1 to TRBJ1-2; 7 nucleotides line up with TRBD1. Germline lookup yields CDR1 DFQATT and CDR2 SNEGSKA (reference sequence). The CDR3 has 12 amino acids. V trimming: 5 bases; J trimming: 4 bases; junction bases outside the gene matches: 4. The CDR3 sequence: CSAADRSYGYTF. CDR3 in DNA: TGCAGTGCTGCGGACAGGTCCTATGGCTACACCTTC.

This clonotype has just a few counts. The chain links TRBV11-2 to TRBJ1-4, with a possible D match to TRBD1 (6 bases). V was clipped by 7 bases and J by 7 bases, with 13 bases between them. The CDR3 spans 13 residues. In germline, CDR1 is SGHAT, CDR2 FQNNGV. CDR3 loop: CASTGDLGEKLFF. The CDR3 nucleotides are TGTGCCAGCACAGGGGATCTTGGTGAAAAACTGTTTTTT.

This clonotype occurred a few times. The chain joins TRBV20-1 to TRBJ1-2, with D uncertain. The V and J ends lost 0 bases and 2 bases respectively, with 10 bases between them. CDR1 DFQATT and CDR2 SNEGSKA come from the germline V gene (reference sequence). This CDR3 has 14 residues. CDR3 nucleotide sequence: TGCAGTGCTAGAGATTCGTATGGGAACTATGGCTACACCTTC. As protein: CSARDSYGNYGYTF.

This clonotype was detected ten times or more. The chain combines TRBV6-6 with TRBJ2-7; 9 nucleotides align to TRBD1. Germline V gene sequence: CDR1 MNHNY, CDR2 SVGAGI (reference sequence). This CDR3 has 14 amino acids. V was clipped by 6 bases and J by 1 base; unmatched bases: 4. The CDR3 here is CASSLGQGSYEQYF. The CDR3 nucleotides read TGTGCCAGCAGCTTGGGACAGGGTTCCTACGAGCAGTACTTC.

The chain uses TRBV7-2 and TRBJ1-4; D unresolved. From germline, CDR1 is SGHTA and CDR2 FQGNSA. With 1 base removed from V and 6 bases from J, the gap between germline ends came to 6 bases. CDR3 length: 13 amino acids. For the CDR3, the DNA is TGTGCCAGCAGCTTAGTAGCGGATGAAAAACTGTTTTTT. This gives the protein CASSLVADEKLFF. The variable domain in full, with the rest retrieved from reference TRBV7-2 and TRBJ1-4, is GAGVSQSPSNKVTEKGKDVELRCDPISGHTALYWYRQSLGQGLEFLIYFQGNSAPDKSGLPSDRFSAERTGGSVSTLTIQRTQQEDSAVYLCASSLVADEKLFFGSGTQLSVL.

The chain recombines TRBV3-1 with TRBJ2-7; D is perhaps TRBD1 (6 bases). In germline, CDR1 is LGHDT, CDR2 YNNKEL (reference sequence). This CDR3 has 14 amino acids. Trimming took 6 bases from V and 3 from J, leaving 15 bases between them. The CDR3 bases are TGTGCCAGCAGTCCTTCCGGGACACTCTACGAGCAGTACTTC. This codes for CASSPSGTLYEQYF.

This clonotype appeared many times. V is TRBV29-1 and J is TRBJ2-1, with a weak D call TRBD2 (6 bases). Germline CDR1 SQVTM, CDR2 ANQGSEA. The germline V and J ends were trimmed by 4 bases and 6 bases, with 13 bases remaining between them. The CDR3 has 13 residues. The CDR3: CSVGRGRANEQFF. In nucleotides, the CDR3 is TGCAGCGTTGGGAGGGGACGAGCCAATGAGCAGTTCTTC.

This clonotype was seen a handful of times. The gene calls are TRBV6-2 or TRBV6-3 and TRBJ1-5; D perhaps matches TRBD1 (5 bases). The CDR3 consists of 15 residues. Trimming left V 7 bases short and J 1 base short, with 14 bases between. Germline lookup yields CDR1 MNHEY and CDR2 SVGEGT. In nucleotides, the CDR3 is TGTGCCAGCATCCCTGGGGGACCCAGCAATCAGCCCCAGCATTTT. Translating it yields CASIPGGPSNQPQHF.

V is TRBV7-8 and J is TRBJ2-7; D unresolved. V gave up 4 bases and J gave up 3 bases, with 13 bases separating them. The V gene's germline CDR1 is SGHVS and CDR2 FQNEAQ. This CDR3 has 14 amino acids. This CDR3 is CASSSQGRYYEQYF. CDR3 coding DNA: TGTGCCAGCAGCTCCCAAGGACGCTACTACGAGCAGTACTTC.

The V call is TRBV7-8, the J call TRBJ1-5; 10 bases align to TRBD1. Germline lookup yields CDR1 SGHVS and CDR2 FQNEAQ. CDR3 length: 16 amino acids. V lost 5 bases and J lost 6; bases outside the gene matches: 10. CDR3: CASSILGQGIGQPQHF. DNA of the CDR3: TGTGCCAGCAGCATACTGGGACAGGGGATCGGTCAGCCCCAGCATTTT.

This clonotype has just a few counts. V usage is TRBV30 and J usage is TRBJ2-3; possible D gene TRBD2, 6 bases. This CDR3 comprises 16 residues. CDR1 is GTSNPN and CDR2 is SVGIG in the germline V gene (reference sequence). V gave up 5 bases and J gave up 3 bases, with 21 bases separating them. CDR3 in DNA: TGTGCCTGGGTTCCTCCCCTCGGGGGTTCGACAGATACGCAGTATTTT. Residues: CAWVPPLGGSTDTQYF.

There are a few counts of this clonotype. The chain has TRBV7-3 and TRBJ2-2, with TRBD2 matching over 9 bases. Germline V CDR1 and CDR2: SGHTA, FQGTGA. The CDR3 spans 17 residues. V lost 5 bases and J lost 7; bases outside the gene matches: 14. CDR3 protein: CASSQTSGSSMSGELFF. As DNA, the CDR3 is TGTGCCAGCAGCCAGACTAGCGGTTCTTCGATGAGCGGGGAGCTGTTTTTT.

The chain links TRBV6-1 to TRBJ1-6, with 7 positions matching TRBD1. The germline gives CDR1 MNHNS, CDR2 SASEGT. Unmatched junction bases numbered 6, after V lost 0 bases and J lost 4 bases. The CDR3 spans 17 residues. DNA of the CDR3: TGTGCCAGCAGTGAAGCGCGACAGGGAAGGTATAATTCACCCCTCCACTTT. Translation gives CASSEARQGRYNSPLHF.

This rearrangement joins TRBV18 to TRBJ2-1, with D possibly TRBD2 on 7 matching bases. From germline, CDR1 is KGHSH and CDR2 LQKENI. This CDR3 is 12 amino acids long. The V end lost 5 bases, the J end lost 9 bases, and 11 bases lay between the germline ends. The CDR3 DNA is TGTGCCAGCTCAATGGCGGGGGCTGAGCAGTTCTTC. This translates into CASSMAGAEQFF. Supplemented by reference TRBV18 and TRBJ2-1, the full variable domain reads NAGVMQNPRHLVRRRGQEARLRCSPMKGHSHVYWYRQLPEEGLKFMVYLQKENIIDESGMPKERFSAEFPKEGPSILRIQQVVRGDSAAYFCASSMAGAEQFFGPGTRLTVL.

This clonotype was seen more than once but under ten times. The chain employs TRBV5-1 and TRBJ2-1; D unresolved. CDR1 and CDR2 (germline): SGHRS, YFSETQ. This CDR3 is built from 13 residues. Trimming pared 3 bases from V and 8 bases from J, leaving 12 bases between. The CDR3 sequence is CASSSPELDEQFF. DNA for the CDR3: TGCGCCAGCAGCTCTCCCGAGTTGGATGAGCAGTTCTTC.